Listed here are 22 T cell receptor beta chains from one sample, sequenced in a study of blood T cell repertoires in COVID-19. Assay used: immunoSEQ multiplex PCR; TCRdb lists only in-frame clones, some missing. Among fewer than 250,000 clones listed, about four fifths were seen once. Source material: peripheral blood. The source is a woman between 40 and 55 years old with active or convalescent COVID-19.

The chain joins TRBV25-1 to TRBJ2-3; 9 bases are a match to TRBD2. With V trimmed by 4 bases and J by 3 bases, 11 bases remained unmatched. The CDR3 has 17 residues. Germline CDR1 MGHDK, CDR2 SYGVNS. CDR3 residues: CASSGAYSGRVTDTQYF. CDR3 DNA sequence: TGTGCCAGCAGTGGGGCTTATAGCGGGAGAGTGACAGATACGCAGTATTTT. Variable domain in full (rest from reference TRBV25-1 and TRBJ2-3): EADIYQTPRYLVIGTGKKITLECSQTMGHDKMYWYQQDPGMELHLIHYSYGVNSTEKGDLSSESTVSRIRTEHFPLTLESARPSHTSQYLCASSGAYSGRVTDTQYFGPGTRLTVL.

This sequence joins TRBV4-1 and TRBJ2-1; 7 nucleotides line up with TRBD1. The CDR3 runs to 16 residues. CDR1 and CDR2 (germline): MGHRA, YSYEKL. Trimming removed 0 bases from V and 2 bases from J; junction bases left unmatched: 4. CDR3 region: CASSQDWDSTYNEQFF. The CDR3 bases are TGCGCCAGCAGCCAAGATTGGGACAGTACCTACAATGAGCAGTTCTTC.

The CDR3 protein is CSVNREDTYEQYF. CDR3 nucleotide sequence: TGCAGCGTTAACAGGGAAGACACCTACGAGCAGTACTTC. The V and J genes are TRBV29-1 and TRBJ2-7, with D tentatively TRBD1 (6 bases). The germline CDR1 and CDR2 sequences are SQVTM and ANQGSEA. The CDR3 covers 13 residues. With 5 bases removed from V and 2 bases from J, the gap between germline ends came to 13 bases.

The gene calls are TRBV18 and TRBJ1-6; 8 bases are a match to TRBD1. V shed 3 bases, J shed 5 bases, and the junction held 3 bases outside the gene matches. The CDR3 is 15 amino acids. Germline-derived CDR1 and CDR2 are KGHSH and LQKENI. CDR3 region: CASSPMTGDNSPLHF. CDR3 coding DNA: TGTGCCAGCTCACCTATGACAGGGGATAATTCACCCCTCCACTTT. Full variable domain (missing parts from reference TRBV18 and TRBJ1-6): NAGVMQNPRHLVRRRGQEARLRCSPMKGHSHVYWYRQLPEEGLKFMVYLQKENIIDESGMPKERFSAEFPKEGPSILRIQQVVRGDSAAYFCASSPMTGDNSPLHFGNGTRLTVT.

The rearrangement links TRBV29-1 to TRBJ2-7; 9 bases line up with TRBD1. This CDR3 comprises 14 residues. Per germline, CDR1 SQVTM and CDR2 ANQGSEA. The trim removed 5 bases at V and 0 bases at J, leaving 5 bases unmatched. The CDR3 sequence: CSVKTGGSSYEQYF. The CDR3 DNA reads TGCAGCGTTAAGACAGGGGGGAGCTCCTACGAGCAGTACTTC.

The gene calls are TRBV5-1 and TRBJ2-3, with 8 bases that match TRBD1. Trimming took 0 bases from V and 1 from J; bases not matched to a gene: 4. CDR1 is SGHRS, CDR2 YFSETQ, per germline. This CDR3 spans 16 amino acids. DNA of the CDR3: TGCGCCAGCAGCTTGGAGGAGACAGGGGGCACAGATACGCAGTATTTT. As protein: CASSLEETGGTDTQYF.

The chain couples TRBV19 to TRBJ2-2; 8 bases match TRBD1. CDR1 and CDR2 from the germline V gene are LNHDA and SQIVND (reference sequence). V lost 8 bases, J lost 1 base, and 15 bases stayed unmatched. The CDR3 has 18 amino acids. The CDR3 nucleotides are TGTGCCAGTGGGGGCAGTCAGGGGGCCTTTGAGAACACCGGGGAGCTGTTTTTT. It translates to CASGGSQGAFENTGELFF.

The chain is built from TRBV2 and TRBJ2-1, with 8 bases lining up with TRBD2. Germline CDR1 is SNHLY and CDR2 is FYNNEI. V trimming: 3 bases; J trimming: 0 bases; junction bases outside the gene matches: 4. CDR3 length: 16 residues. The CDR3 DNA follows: TGTGCCAGCAGTGATACCGGGACTAGCTCCTACAATGAGCAGTTCTTC. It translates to CASSDTGTSSYNEQFF.

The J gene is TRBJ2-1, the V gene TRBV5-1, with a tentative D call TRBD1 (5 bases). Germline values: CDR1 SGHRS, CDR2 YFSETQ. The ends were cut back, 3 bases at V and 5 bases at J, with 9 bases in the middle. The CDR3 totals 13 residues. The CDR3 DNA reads TGCGCCAGCAGCTGGAGACAGAACAATGAGCAGTTCTTC. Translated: CASSWRQNNEQFF.

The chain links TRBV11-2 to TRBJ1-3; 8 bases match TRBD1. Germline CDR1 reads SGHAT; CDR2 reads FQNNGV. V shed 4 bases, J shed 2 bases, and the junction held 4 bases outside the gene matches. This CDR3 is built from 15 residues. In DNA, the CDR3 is TGTGCCAGCAGCTCAAGCAGGGGGCCTGGAAACACCATATATTTT. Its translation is CASSSSRGPGNTIYF.

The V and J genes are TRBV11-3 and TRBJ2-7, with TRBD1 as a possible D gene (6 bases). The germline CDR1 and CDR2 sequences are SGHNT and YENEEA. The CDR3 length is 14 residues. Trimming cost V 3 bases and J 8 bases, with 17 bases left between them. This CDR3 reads CASSLGAGGVQQYF. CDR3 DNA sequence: TGTGCCAGCAGCTTGGGGGCGGGCGGAGTTCAGCAGTACTTC.

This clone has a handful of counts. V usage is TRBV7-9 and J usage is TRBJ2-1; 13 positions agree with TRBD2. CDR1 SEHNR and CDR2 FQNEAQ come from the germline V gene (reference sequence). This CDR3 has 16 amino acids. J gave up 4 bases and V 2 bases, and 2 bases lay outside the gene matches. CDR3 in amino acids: CASSLMGLAGYNEQFF. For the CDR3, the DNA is TGTGCCAGCAGCTTAATGGGACTAGCGGGGTACAATGAGCAGTTCTTC.

The CDR3 region is CASSKTGRETQYF. The CDR3 nucleotides are TGTGCCAGCAGCAAGACAGGGCGGGAGACCCAGTACTTC. This rearrangement joins TRBV11-3 to TRBJ2-5, with TRBD1 identical over 7 bases. V was pared by 5 bases and J by 5 bases, with 5 bases of the junction left unmatched. The germline CDR1 and CDR2 sequences are SGHNT and YENEEA. This CDR3 contains 13 residues.

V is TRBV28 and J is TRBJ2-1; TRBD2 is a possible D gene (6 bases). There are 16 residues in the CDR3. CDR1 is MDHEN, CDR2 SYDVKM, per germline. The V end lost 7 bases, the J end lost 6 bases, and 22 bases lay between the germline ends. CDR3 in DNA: TGTGCCAGCATTCCCTCGAGCGGGTTATTCGGCAATGAGCAGTTCTTC. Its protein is CASIPSSGLFGNEQFF.

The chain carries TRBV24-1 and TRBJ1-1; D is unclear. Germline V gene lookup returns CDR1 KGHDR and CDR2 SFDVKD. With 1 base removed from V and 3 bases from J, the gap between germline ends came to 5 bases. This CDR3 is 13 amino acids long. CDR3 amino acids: CATSDFGDTEAFF. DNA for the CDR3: TGTGCCACCAGTGATTTCGGAGACACTGAAGCTTTCTTT.

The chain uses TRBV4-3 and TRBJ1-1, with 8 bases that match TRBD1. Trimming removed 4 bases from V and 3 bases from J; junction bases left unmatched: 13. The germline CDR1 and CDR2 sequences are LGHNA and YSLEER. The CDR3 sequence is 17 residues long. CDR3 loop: CASSRPKTAGGYTEAFF. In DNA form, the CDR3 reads TGCGCCAGCAGCCGCCCCAAAACGGCAGGGGGCTACACTGAAGCTTTCTTT.

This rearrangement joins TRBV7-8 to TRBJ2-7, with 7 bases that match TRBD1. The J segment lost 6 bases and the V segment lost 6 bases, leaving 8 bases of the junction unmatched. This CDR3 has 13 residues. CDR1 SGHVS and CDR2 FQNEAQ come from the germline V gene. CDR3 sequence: CASSTRGHSEQYF. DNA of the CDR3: TGTGCCAGCAGTACAAGGGGGCACTCCGAGCAGTACTTC.

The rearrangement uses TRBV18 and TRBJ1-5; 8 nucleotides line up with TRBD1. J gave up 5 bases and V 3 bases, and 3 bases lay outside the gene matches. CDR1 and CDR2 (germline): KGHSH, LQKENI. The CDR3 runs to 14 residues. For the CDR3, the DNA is TGTGCCAGCTCACCCGGACAGGGCTATCAGCCCCAGCATTTT. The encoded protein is CASSPGQGYQPQHF.

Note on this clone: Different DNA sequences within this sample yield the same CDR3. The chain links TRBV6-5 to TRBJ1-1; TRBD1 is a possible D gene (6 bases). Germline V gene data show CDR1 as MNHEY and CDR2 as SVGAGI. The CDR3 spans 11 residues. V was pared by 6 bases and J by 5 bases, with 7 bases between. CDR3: CASSRGTEAFF. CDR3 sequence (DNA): TGTGCCAGCAGCAGGGGTACTGAAGCTTTCTTT.

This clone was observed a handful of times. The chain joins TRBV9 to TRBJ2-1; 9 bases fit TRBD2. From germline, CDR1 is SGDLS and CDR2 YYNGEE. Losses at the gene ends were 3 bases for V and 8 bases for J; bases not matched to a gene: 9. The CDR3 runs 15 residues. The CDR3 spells CASSAGTSLLDEQFF. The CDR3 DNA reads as TGTGCCAGCAGCGCCGGGACTAGCCTTCTCGATGAGCAGTTCTTC.

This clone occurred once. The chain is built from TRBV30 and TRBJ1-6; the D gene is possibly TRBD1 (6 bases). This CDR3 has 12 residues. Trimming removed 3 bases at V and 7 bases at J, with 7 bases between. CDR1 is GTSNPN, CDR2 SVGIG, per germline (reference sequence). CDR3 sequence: CAWSGQNSPLHF. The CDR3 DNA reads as TGTGCCTGGAGCGGACAGAATTCACCCCTCCACTTT. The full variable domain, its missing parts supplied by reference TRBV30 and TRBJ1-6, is SQTIHQWPATLVQPVGSPLSLECTVEGTSNPNLYWYRQAAGRGLQLLFYSVGIGQISSEVPQNLSASRPQDRQFILSSKKLLLSDSGFYLCAWSGQNSPLHFGNGTRLTVT.

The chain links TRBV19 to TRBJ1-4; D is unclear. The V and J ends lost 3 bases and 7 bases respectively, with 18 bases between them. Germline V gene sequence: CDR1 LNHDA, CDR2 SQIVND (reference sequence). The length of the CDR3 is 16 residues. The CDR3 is CASSMGRSRPGEKLFF. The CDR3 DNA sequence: TGTGCCAGTAGTATGGGGAGGAGCAGGCCGGGTGAAAAACTGTTTTTT.